The T cell receptor (beta chain) under discussion was sequenced for a study of cytomegalovirus exposure and HLA in healthy donors. The wider study: In a later analysis, it was reported that the approximately 120 validation repertoires had been produced on the same platform as the 500 to 750 repertoires belonging to the first cohort.

V was shortened by 3 bases and J by 3 bases, with 12 bases between the two germline ends. CDR3 length: 15 residues. CDR1 and CDR2 from the germline V gene are KGHSH and LQKENI. The sample holds one count of this clone. Produced via immunoSEQ multiplex PCR; TCRdb's table is partial and in-frame only. The sample consists of 150,000 or so clones, 85% to 90% of them appearing once. The sample comprised PBMCs. The TCR was taken from a woman aged 25-40 years in good health and CMV-seropositive. The chain carries TRBV18 and TRBJ1-5; TRBD1 might be the D (5 bases). The CDR3 DNA reads TGTGCCAGCTCACCCCAGGGATCCGCCAATCAGCCCCAGCATTTT. This sequence encodes CASSPQGSANQPQHF.